Each of the 29 T cell receptor beta chains below was sequenced from the same sample in a study of blood T cell repertoires in COVID-19. The repertoire was sequenced with immunoSEQ multiplex PCR; TCRdb's copy has only in-frame clones and lacks some. The sample has approximately 30,000 clones, 70% to 90% seen once; the top ten hold approximately 2.4%. What was sequenced was peripheral blood. All receptors derive from a human donor in a cohort sampled during active COVID-19.

The table lists this clone with a count of one. The CDR3 protein is CASSYARGNYEQYF. In DNA form, the CDR3 reads TGTGCCAGCAGTTACGCCAGGGGGAATTACGAGCAGTACTTC. The chain carries TRBV6-2 or TRBV6-3 and TRBJ2-7; TRBD1 aligns across 7 bases. Trimming took 2 bases from V and 4 from J; bases not matched to a gene: 5. CDR3 length: 14 amino acids. Germline values: CDR1 MNHEY, CDR2 SVGEGT.

This chain joins TRBV5-4 and TRBJ2-1; possible D gene TRBD2, 6 bases. The germline gives CDR1 SGHNT, CDR2 YYREEE (reference sequence). V was clipped by 4 bases and J by 5 bases, with 13 bases between them. CDR3 length: 14 amino acids. CDR3 amino acids: CASSPAGRNNEQFF. As DNA, the CDR3 is TGTGCCAGCAGCCCGGCGGGGCGTAACAATGAGCAGTTCTTC.

This clone was recorded a few times. The chain links TRBV12-5 to TRBJ1-5; D is ambiguous. The CDR3 contains 15 residues. Trimming cost V 6 bases and J 0 bases, with 12 bases left between them. Germline V CDR1 and CDR2: LGHNT, FRNRAP. The CDR3 nucleotides read TGTGCTAGTGGACCACCAGGCTTTAGCAATCAGCCCCAGCATTTT. Translated: CASGPPGFSNQPQHF.

The chain joins TRBV5-1 to TRBJ1-1, with D possibly TRBD1 on 5 matching bases. Looked up from germline, CDR1 is SGHRS and CDR2 is YFSETQ. V lost 4 bases to trimming and J lost 7 bases, with 17 bases between them. The CDR3 covers 14 residues. CDR3: CASSPGGAEDEAFF. DNA for the CDR3: TGCGCCAGCAGCCCCGGTGGGGCCGAAGATGAAGCTTTCTTT. Filled out from reference TRBV5-1 and TRBJ1-1, the complete variable domain reads KAGVTQTPRYLIKTRGQQVTLSCSPISGHRSVSWYQQTPGQGLQFLFEYFSETQRNKGNFPGRFSGRQFSNSRSEMNVSTLELGDSALYLCASSPGGAEDEAFFGQGTRLTVV.

The chain has TRBV12-5 and TRBJ1-5; weak D call: TRBD1 (5 bases). V was shortened by 5 bases and J by 7 bases, with 18 bases between the two germline ends. The CDR3 has 15 residues. Germline V gene sequence: CDR1 LGHNT, CDR2 FRNRAP. The CDR3 nucleotides read TGTGCTAGTGGTACCCTCGACAGAGGATTACAGCCCCAGCATTTT. Its translation is CASGTLDRGLQPQHF. The full variable domain, in which reference TRBV12-5 and TRBJ1-5 provide the parts outside the CDR3, is DARVTQTPRHKVTEMGQEVTMRCQPILGHNTVFWYRQTMMQGLELLAYFRNRAPLDDSGMPKDRFSAEMPDATLATLKIQPSEPRDSAVYFCASGTLDRGLQPQHFGDGTRLSIL.

The chain recombines TRBV5-1 with TRBJ2-7, with 9 bases matching TRBD2. This CDR3 is 15 amino acids long. Germline CDR1 and CDR2: SGHRS and YFSETQ. The V segment lost 4 bases and the J segment 2 bases; nucleotides outside the gene matches: 7. CDR3 in DNA: TGCGCCAGCAGCCGAAGCGGGGGGCTCGCCTACGAGCAGTACTTC. Translated: CASSRSGGLAYEQYF.

This chain links TRBV4-1 with TRBJ2-3; D is ambiguous. V gave up 4 bases and J gave up 4 bases, with 12 bases separating them. CDR3 length: 14 residues. Per germline, CDR1 MGHRA and CDR2 YSYEKL. CDR3 residues: CASSPAGRPDTQYF. CDR3 coding DNA: TGCGCCAGCAGCCCAGCTGGCAGGCCAGATACGCAGTATTTT.

This clone has only a few counts. J is TRBJ1-5 and V is TRBV6-2 or TRBV6-3, with D uncertain. The CDR3 sequence is 16 residues long. Germline V gene lookup returns CDR1 MNHEY and CDR2 SVGEGT. With 2 bases removed from V and 0 bases from J, the gap between germline ends came to 11 bases. In nucleotides, the CDR3 is TGTGCCAGCAGTTACGCCCTTCCCGGTAGCAATCAGCCCCAGCATTTT. Amino acid sequence: CASSYALPGSNQPQHF.

The count of this clone is one. The chain combines TRBV7-2 with TRBJ1-3; D is unclear. Germline assignment: CDR1 SGHTA and CDR2 FQGNSA. Trimming removed 5 bases at V and 4 bases at J, with 15 bases between. The CDR3 is made up of 15 amino acids. CDR3 in DNA: TGTGCCAGCAGCCCCGAAACCGCGTCGGGAAACACCATATATTTT. It translates to CASSPETASGNTIYF.

In its sample, this clone was seen once. A read error may account for a junction end that differs from germline. V gene TRBV15 combines with J gene TRBJ1-5; tentative D call: TRBD1 (6 bases). CDR3 length: 17 amino acids. Germline CDR1 reads LNHNV; CDR2 reads YYDKDF (reference sequence). The CDR3 loop is CATSRGTSDLLDHPQHF. The CDR3 DNA reads TGTGCCACCAGCAGGGGGACATCGGACCTGTTGGATCATCCCCAGCATTTT.

The V call is TRBV7-3, the J call TRBJ2-7; D is perhaps TRBD1 (6 bases). V was pared by 1 base and J by 2 bases, with 12 bases between. Germline loops: CDR1 SGHTA, CDR2 FQGTGA. The CDR3 sequence is 15 residues long. CDR3 sequence: CASSLNPGGTYEQYF. CDR3 DNA: TGTGCCAGCAGCTTAAACCCTGGGGGCACCTACGAGCAGTACTTC.

The rearrangement uses TRBV30 and TRBJ1-4; D unclear. Trimming left V 0 bases short and J 13 bases short, with 15 bases between. This CDR3 is built from 13 residues. Germline values: CDR1 GTSNPN, CDR2 SVGIG (reference sequence). CDR3: CAWSVVAAPPLFF. The CDR3 DNA follows: TGTGCCTGGAGTGTCGTCGCGGCTCCTCCACTGTTTTTT.

In this sample, this clone turned up once. The chain joins TRBV2 to TRBJ1-1; the D gene is possibly TRBD1 (5 bases). V was cut by 6 bases and J by 7 bases, with 15 bases left in between. CDR1 SNHLY and CDR2 FYNNEI come from the germline V gene. The CDR3 loop spans 13 amino acids. CDR3 protein: CASSGIGGGEAFF. The CDR3 region has the DNA TGTGCCAGCAGCGGGATCGGGGGAGGTGAAGCTTTCTTT.

The rearrangement links TRBV25-1 to TRBJ1-1; the match to TRBD1 covers 8 bases. J was trimmed by 4 bases and V by 7 bases; bases with no gene match: 8. Germline V gene lookup returns CDR1 MGHDK and CDR2 SYGVNS. The CDR3 sequence is 14 residues long. CDR3 in amino acids: CASILSDRVTEAFF. Here the CDR3 DNA reads TGTGCCAGCATTCTATCGGACAGGGTCACTGAAGCTTTCTTT.

The chain joins TRBV6-5 to TRBJ2-1; D possibly corresponds to TRBD2 (6 bases). CDR1 is MNHEY and CDR2 is SVGAGI in the germline V gene. Between the trimmed V and J ends, which lost 2 bases and 2 bases, there was a span of 7 bases. The CDR3 runs 14 residues. The DNA of the CDR3 is TGTGCCAGCAGTTACGGGGGGACCTACAATGAGCAGTTCTTC. Residues: CASSYGGTYNEQFF.

The chain links TRBV4-3 to TRBJ1-4; tentatively, D is TRBD1 (5 bases). The CDR3 length is 15 residues. Germline values: CDR1 LGHNA, CDR2 YSLEER. V lost 3 bases to trimming and J lost 4 bases, with 12 bases between them. This chain's CDR3 is CASSQGRLSNEKLFF. CDR3 coding DNA: TGCGCCAGCAGCCAGGGGCGGTTAAGTAATGAAAAACTGTTTTTT.

The V gene is TRBV19, the J gene TRBJ1-3; the match to TRBD1 covers 12 bases. CDR1 and CDR2 (germline): LNHDA, SQIVND (reference sequence). The CDR3 runs 16 residues. J was trimmed by 4 bases and V by 3 bases; bases with no gene match: 4. This chain's CDR3 is CASSMRDRGRGNTIYF. As DNA, the CDR3 is TGTGCCAGTAGTATGCGGGACAGGGGGCGCGGAAACACCATATATTTT.

The rearrangement joins TRBV5-8 to TRBJ2-3, with 9 bases lining up with TRBD2. CDR3 length: 16 amino acids. With 7 bases clipped from V and 2 bases from J, the junction kept 11 bases outside the gene matches. CDR1 is SGHTS, CDR2 YDEGEE, per germline. The CDR3 here is CASPTGVAGATDTQYF. The CDR3 nucleotides are TGTGCCAGCCCGACGGGGGTAGCGGGGGCCACAGATACGCAGTATTTT. The whole variable domain, filled in from reference TRBV5-8 and TRBJ2-3, reads EAGVTQSPTHLIKTRGQQATLRCSPISGHTSVYWYQQALGLGLQFLLWYDEGEERNRGNFPPRFSGRQFPNYSSELNVNALELEDSALYLCASPTGVAGATDTQYFGPGTRLTVL.

The rearrangement joins TRBV5-1 to TRBJ2-7; 8 bases are a match to TRBD2. This CDR3 comprises 16 residues. CDR1 is SGHRS, CDR2 YFSETQ, per germline. The trim removed 4 bases at V and 2 bases at J, leaving 11 bases unmatched. CDR3 in DNA: TGCGCCAGCAGCCTTGGAGGTGGGACTAGAACCTACGAGCAGTACTTC. Amino acids: CASSLGGGTRTYEQYF.

The V gene is TRBV9, the J gene TRBJ2-5; 9 bases are a match to TRBD2. The CDR3 is 16 residues long. The junction had 8 bases not matched to a gene; V was cut back by 4 bases and J by 1 base. Germline CDR1 reads SGDLS; CDR2 reads YYNGEE. In DNA form, the CDR3 reads TGTGCCAGCAGCCCCCATAGCGGGGGCGCCCAAGAGACCCAGTACTTC. This codes for CASSPHSGGAQETQYF.

The chain combines TRBV15 with TRBJ2-2, with D perhaps matching TRBD2 (5 bases). Between the trimmed V and J ends, which lost 8 bases and 7 bases, there was a span of 17 bases. Germline V CDR1 and CDR2: LNHNV, YYDKDF (reference sequence). The CDR3 sequence is 14 residues long. CDR3 sequence (DNA): TGTGCCACCCGAGGACTCCTACATGGCGGGGAGCTGTTTTTT. This sequence encodes CATRGLLHGGELFF. The full variable domain, in which reference TRBV15 and TRBJ2-2 provide the parts outside the CDR3, is DAMVIQNPRYQVTQFGKPVTLSCSQTLNHNVMYWYQQKSSQAPKLLFHYYDKDFNNEADTPDNFQSRRPNTSFCFLDIRSPGLGDTAMYLCATRGLLHGGELFFGEGSRLTVL.

The J gene is TRBJ1-6, the V gene TRBV6-4; D perhaps matches TRBD1 (6 bases). Germline CDR1 and CDR2: MRHNA and SNTAGT. Trimming left V 4 bases short and J 10 bases short, with 11 bases between. The CDR3 totals 13 residues. The CDR3 loop is CASSAEGESPLHF. CDR3 nucleotide sequence: TGTGCCAGCAGTGCCGAGGGGGAGTCACCCCTCCACTTT.

This clone was picked up a small number of times. V and J are TRBV6-1 and TRBJ2-7, with D unclear. The V end lost 2 bases, the J end lost 3 bases, and 8 bases lay between the germline ends. This CDR3 is built from 13 residues. The germline V gene has CDR1 MNHNS and CDR2 SASEGT. The CDR3 sequence is CASSETVGYEQYF. The CDR3 DNA reads as TGTGCCAGCAGTGAAACAGTTGGCTACGAGCAGTACTTC.

The genes are TRBV5-1 and TRBJ2-2; D unresolved. CDR3 length: 14 residues. V was shortened by 4 bases and J by 4 bases, with 11 bases between the two germline ends. CDR1 SGHRS and CDR2 YFSETQ come from the germline V gene. For the CDR3, the DNA is TGCGCCAGCAGCCTCGTCTCGGGCACCGGGGAGCTGTTTTTT. Translating gives CASSLVSGTGELFF.

The chain links TRBV3-1 (or the pseudogene TRBV3-2) to TRBJ2-7; no definite D call. Germline V gene sequence: CDR1 LGHDT, CDR2 YNNKEL (reference sequence). Trimming stripped 3 bases from V and 3 bases from J, with 9 bases between. This CDR3 spans 13 amino acids. CDR3 region: CASSQNQNYEQYF. In DNA form, the CDR3 reads TGTGCCAGCAGCCAGAATCAGAACTACGAGCAGTACTTC.

The J gene is TRBJ2-3, the V gene TRBV6-5; D is possibly TRBD1 (5 bases). Germline CDR1 is MNHEY and CDR2 is SVGAGI. The CDR3 loop spans 16 amino acids. V was shortened by 0 bases and J by 0 bases, with 10 bases between the two germline ends. Here the CDR3 reads CASSYSQATSTDTQYF. CDR3 in DNA: TGTGCCAGCAGTTACTCACAGGCCACTAGCACAGATACGCAGTATTTT.

V gene TRBV5-1 combines with J gene TRBJ2-7; a possible D gene is TRBD1 (5 bases). Germline V lookup: CDR1 SGHRS, CDR2 YFSETQ. Trimming took off 0 bases at V and 3 bases at J, with 13 bases between the two ends. The CDR3 contains 15 residues. The CDR3 DNA is TGCGCCAGCAGCTTGGAGAGTAGGGGCGACTACGAGCAGTACTTC. It is translated as CASSLESRGDYEQYF.

The genes are TRBV29-1 and TRBJ2-3; D is possibly TRBD2 (5 bases). CDR1 and CDR2 (germline): SQVTM, ANQGSEA. Trimming left V 8 bases short and J 2 bases short, with 17 bases between. The length of the CDR3 is 14 residues. The CDR3, as DNA: TGCAGCTACTCTAGCTTCGACAACACAGATACGCAGTATTTT. Translating it yields CSYSSFDNTDTQYF.

The count of this clone is one. This rearrangement joins TRBV5-4 to TRBJ1-2, with TRBD1 matching over 7 bases. Germline V gene sequence: CDR1 SGHNT, CDR2 YYREEE (reference sequence). The CDR3 contains 16 residues. With 3 bases clipped from V and 2 bases from J, the junction kept 10 bases outside the gene matches. The DNA for the CDR3 is TGTGCCAGCAGCTCGGCGGGAGGACAGGCGAACTATGGCTACACCTTC. This encodes CASSSAGGQANYGYTF.